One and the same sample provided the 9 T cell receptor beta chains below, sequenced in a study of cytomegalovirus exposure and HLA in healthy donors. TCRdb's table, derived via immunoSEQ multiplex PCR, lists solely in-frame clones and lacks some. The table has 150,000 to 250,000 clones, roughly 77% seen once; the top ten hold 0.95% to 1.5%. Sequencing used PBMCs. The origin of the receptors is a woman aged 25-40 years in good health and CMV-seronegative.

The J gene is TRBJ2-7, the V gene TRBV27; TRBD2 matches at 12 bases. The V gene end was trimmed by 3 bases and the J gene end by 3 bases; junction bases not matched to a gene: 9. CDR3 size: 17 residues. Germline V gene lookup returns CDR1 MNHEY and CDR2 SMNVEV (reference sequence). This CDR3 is CASSLGRTSGALYEQYF. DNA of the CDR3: TGTGCCAGCAGTTTGGGACGGACTAGCGGGGCCCTCTACGAGCAGTACTTC.

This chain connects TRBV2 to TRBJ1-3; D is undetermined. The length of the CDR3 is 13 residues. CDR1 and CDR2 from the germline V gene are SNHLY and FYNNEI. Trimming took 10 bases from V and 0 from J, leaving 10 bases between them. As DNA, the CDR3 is TGTGCCAATGCGTTGAGCTCTGGAAACACCATATATTTT. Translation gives CANALSSGNTIYF. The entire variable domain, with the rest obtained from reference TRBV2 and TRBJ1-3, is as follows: EPEVTQTPSHQVTQMGQEVILRCVPISNHLYFYWYRQILGQKVEFLVSFYNNEISEKSEIFDDQFSVERPDGSNFTLKIRSTKLEDSAMYFCANALSSGNTIYFGEGSWLTVV.

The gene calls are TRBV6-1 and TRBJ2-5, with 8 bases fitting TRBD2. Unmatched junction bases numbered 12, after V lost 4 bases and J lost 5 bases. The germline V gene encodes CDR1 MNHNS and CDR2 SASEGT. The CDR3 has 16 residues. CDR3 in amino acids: CASSASGRGGHETQYF. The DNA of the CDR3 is TGTGCCAGCAGTGCCTCCGGGAGGGGGGGCCATGAGACCCAGTACTTC.

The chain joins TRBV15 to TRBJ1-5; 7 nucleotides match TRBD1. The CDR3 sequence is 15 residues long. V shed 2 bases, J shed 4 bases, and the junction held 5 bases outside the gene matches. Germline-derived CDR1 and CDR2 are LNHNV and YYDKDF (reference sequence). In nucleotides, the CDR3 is TGTGCCACCAGCAGATTGGGACAGACTAATCAGCCCCAGCATTTT. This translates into CATSRLGQTNQPQHF.

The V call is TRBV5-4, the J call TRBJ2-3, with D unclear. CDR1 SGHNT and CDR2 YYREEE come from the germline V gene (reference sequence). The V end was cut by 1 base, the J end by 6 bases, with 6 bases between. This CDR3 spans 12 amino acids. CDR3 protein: CASSLSGDTQYF. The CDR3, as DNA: TGTGCCAGCAGCTTGTCCGGGGATACGCAGTATTTT.

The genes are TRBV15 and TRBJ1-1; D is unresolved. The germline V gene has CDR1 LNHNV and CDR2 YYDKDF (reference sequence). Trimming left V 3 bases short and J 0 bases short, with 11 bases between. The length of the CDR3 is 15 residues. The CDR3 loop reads CATSRPGDMNTEAFF. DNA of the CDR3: TGTGCCACCAGCAGGCCGGGAGATATGAACACTGAAGCTTTCTTT. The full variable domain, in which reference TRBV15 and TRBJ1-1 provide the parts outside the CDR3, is DAMVIQNPRYQVTQFGKPVTLSCSQTLNHNVMYWYQQKSSQAPKLLFHYYDKDFNNEADTPDNFQSRRPNTSFCFLDIRSPGLGDTAMYLCATSRPGDMNTEAFFGQGTRLTVV.

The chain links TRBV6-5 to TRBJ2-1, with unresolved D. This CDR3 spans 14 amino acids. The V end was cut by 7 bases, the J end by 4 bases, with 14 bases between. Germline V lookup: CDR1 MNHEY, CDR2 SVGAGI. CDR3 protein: CASTRSASYNEQFF. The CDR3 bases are TGTGCCAGCACGCGGTCGGCCTCTTACAATGAGCAGTTCTTC.

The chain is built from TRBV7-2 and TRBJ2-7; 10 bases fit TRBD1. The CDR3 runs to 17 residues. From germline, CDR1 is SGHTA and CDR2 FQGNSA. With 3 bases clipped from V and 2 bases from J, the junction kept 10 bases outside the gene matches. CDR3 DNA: TGTGCCAGCAGCTTGCGGGTCTGGGGGACAGGGGCCTACGAGCAGTACTTC. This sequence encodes CASSLRVWGTGAYEQYF. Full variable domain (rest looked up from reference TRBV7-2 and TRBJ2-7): GAGVSQSPSNKVTEKGKDVELRCDPISGHTALYWYRQSLGQGLEFLIYFQGNSAPDKSGLPSDRFSAERTGGSVSTLTIQRTQQEDSAVYLCASSLRVWGTGAYEQYFGPGTRLTVT.

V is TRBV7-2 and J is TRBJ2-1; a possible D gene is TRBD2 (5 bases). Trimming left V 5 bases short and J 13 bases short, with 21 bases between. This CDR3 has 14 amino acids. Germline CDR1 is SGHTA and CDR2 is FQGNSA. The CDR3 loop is CASSPTRTPQYQFF. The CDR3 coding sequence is TGTGCCAGCAGCCCAACTAGGACCCCCCAATACCAGTTCTTC. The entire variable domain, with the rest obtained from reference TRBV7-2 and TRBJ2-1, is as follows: GAGVSQSPSNKVTEKGKDVELRCDPISGHTALYWYRQSLGQGLEFLIYFQGNSAPDKSGLPSDRFSAERTGGSVSTLTIQRTQQEDSAVYLCASSPTRTPQYQFFGPGTRLTVL.